This T cell receptor beta chain was sequenced for a study of blood T cell repertoires in COVID-19. Data came from immunoSEQ multiplex PCR; TCRdb stores just in-frame clones and leaves some out. The sample contains fewer than 350,000 clones, roughly 79% of which appear only once. The source of this sequence is a woman aged 55-69 years with active or convalescent COVID-19. Sequenced material: peripheral blood.

The CDR3 here is CASSFSANSPLHF. CDR3 DNA sequence: TGTGCCAGCAGTTTCAGTGCAAATTCACCCCTCCACTTT. V and J are TRBV27 and TRBJ1-6, with no clear D. This CDR3 region has 13 residues. Per germline, CDR1 MNHEY and CDR2 SMNVEV (reference sequence). The V and J ends lost 3 bases and 7 bases respectively, with 7 bases between them.